This TCR beta chain was obtained from a study of shared clonotypes between healthy human individuals (TCRdb year 2020). Concerning the study at large: The cohort included a few men and a couple of women between 18 and 49 years of age. For each donor, CD4 naive and CD4 memory were each run on three plates, CD8 naive on two plates, and CD8 memory on one plate. To estimate repertoire size and how much clonotype sharing occurs between individuals, the study deeply sequenced the blood TCR repertoires of roughly 5 healthy adults. To increase sequencing depth and limit assay-specific biases, TCR repertoire library preparation and sequencing were carried out by different laboratories using diverse techniques. Each donor's leukapheresis produced roughly between roughly 0.9 and 8.9 billion PBMCs.

As regards this clone: Its recognized antigen is unknown. Base qualities are not recorded, but no much larger clone differs from it by a single base.

The research as a whole found: Higher generation probabilities were observed for clonotypes shared by all four sorted-subset donors than for non-shared clonotypes. The small number of donors limited the genetic and exposure-history diversity represented. Naive subsets generally had larger estimated clonotype richness than memory subsets did. Even with the large sequencing depth, rarefaction of the sorted-subset datasets indicated that sequencing was incomplete. Pairwise subsampling indicated that sequencing depth was expected to affect the degree of clonotype sharing among donors. Sampling was restricted to blood, and TCR repertoires in tissue are likely to differ from TCR repertoires in blood. Sharing across a handful of donors was observed for roughly 5% of naive CD4, over 3% of naive CD8, over 2% of memory CD4, and less than 0.45% of memory CD8 clonotypes.

Taken from cysteine to phenylalanine, the CDR3 has 16 residues. Of the read, only the CDR3 DNA is kept; its 48 bases are in frame from base 1. V and J lose 0 bases and 3 bases, and a span of 14 bases separates them. The germline V gene provides CDR1 SGHRS and CDR2 YFSETQ. Using the deep immunoSEQ assay, multiplex PCR amplified TCR CDR3 regions from genomic DNA. Genomic DNA extracted from each cell subset was distributed evenly over all wells of several immunoSEQ 96-well plates, and each plate served as one replicate. Each replicate PCR for sorted subsets received roughly 200 ng genomic DNA, equal to some 32,000 T cell genomes. Purified libraries were measured with a Qubit 3.0 fluorometer, size-checked on a Bioanalyzer 2100, and measured again with the KAPA Library Quantification kit. A separate single-read 150-cycle Illumina NextSeq 550 flow cell was used to sequence each immunoSEQ 96-well plate. The authors' pipeline ran thus. Because the immunoSEQ output included only junctional sequences and no quality scores, the filtering could not be the same as the filtering used for full-length reads. Sequences were annotated with PyIR, a Python wrapper for IgBLAST v1.9, using IMGT germline references to assign V/J genes and CDR3. Reads with weak V/J assignments (E-value above 1e-6), missing CDR3, stop codons, out-of-frame junctions, or ambiguous translated residues were removed. A V3J clonotype was defined by an identical inferred V gene, J gene, and CDR3 amino acid sequence. Percentage overlap between repertoires was calculated by dividing the number of shared unique clonotypes by the size of the smaller repertoire. RTK rarefaction, the Chao1 estimator, and Recon v2.1 estimates of unobserved clonotypes were used to assess repertoire richness. OLGA was used to compute generation probabilities for all TCRbeta clonotypes that the gDNA method yielded from a few donors. In TCRdb, the immuneACCESS table is reduced to in-frame sequences with V and J assigned. These tables do not hold every clone; where another copy was compared, an unresolved V gene accounts for under half, and the others remain unexplained. For V, J and clone size, that table is used; D and trimming come from the DNA. This sample lists about 2,200,000 clones; about 93% were detected once. Under 2% of the sample rests with the top ten.

For the CD8 naive samples, CD45RO-negative cells were positively selected for CCR7, yielding a CD45RA+CCR7+ population from which TemRA cells were excluded. The donors were healthy, HIV-negative adults who had no recently reported acute infections or vaccinations. Every donor was a Caucasian adult residing in Nashville, Tennessee, USA. Blood was obtained by leukapheresis, after which PBMCs were separated by Ficoll-Histopaque density gradient centrifugation and cryopreserved in liquid nitrogen vapor phase. Analytical flow cytometry was used to check the purity and quantity of every magnetically sorted T cell population. Genomic DNA was isolated from each sorted fraction and quantified by UV absorbance on a Nanodrop 2000c.

Source material: naive CD8+ T cells from PBMCs. What this sample's cell subset or site label stands for: CD45RA+CCR7+. This TCR was recovered from a man between 18 and 29 years old in good health. Some clones in this sample may be carry-over from other donors' samples. The rearrangement combines TRBV5-1 with TRBJ2-3, with no confidently assigned D gene. The CDR3 reads as follows: CASSLVLADLTDTQYF. The base sequence is TGCGCCAGCAGCTTGGTACTCGCGGATCTAACAGATACGCAGTATTTT.